One and the same sample provided the 14 T cell receptor beta chains below, sequenced in a study of blood T cell repertoires in COVID-19. Data came from immunoSEQ multiplex PCR; TCRdb stores just in-frame clones and leaves some out. Here the sample spans under 200,000 clones, 84% being singletons. What was sequenced was peripheral blood. All receptors come from a woman in her sixties or seventies with COVID-19, enrolled during active disease.

V is TRBV5-1 and J is TRBJ1-5; D remains ambiguous. The CDR3 has 14 residues. Germline-derived CDR1 and CDR2 are SGHRS and YFSETQ. Trimming pared 2 bases from V and 3 bases from J, leaving 9 bases between. This chain's CDR3 is CASSLAGHNQPQHF. CDR3 in DNA: TGCGCCAGCAGCTTAGCGGGTCACAATCAGCCCCAGCATTTT. Full variable domain (missing parts from reference TRBV5-1 and TRBJ1-5): KAGVTQTPRYLIKTRGQQVTLSCSPISGHRSVSWYQQTPGQGLQFLFEYFSETQRNKGNFPGRFSGRQFSNSRSEMNVSTLELGDSALYLCASSLAGHNQPQHFGDGTRLSIL.

The chain employs TRBV5-1 and TRBJ1-2; 9 positions agree with TRBD1. The CDR3 runs 14 residues. The germline CDR1 and CDR2 sequences are SGHRS and YFSETQ. J gave up 5 bases and V 6 bases, and 8 bases lay outside the gene matches. The CDR3 loop is CASNQGQGGYGYTF. The CDR3 DNA follows: TGCGCCAGCAACCAGGGACAGGGAGGGTATGGCTACACCTTC.

The chain carries TRBV6-5 and TRBJ2-3; TRBD2 matches at 10 bases. The CDR3 has 15 residues. Germline lookup yields CDR1 MNHEY and CDR2 SVGAGI. Germline trimming cut 8 bases from V and 1 base from J; bases unmatched to any gene: 6. Written as DNA, the CDR3 is TGTGCCAGCGTTCCCGGGACTAGCGGCACAGATACGCAGTATTTT. It codes for CASVPGTSGTDTQYF.

The rearrangement joins TRBV2 to TRBJ1-5; D is undetermined. V lost 0 bases, J lost 1 base, and 10 bases lay in between. The V gene's germline CDR1 is SNHLY and CDR2 FYNNEI. The CDR3 sequence is 16 residues long. The CDR3, as DNA: TGTGCCAGCAGTGAAGCCGCGGGAGGGAGCAATCAGCCCCAGCATTTT. Its translation: CASSEAAGGSNQPQHF.

The V call is TRBV5-6, the J call TRBJ2-3, with 11 bases aligning to TRBD2. Trimming at V came to 3 bases and at J to 2 bases, leaving 8 bases not matched to a gene. This CDR3 region has 17 residues. CDR1 and CDR2 (germline): SGHDT, YYEEEE. The DNA of the CDR3 is TGTGCCAGCAGCTGGCCGGGACTAGCGGTCCACACAGATACGCAGTATTTT. Translating it yields CASSWPGLAVHTDTQYF.

A single count supports this clone. The genes are TRBV3-1 (or the pseudogene TRBV3-2) and TRBJ1-5; D unresolved. CDR1 is LGHDT, CDR2 YNNKEL, per germline (reference sequence). V lost 0 bases, J lost 6 bases, and 6 bases lay in between. The CDR3 runs to 13 residues. CDR3 residues: CASSQDRGQPQHF. CDR3 in DNA: TGTGCCAGCAGCCAAGACCGCGGTCAGCCCCAGCATTTT.

V is TRBV9 and J is TRBJ1-4, with D hard to call. The germline V gene encodes CDR1 SGDLS and CDR2 YYNGEE. V gave up 4 bases and J gave up 9 bases, with 16 bases separating them. The CDR3 totals 14 residues. The CDR3 nucleotides read TGTGCCAGCAGCCCTCGGGGAGGGATCCAAAAACTGTTTTTT. It is translated as CASSPRGGIQKLFF.

This clone was seen a single time. The chain links TRBV2 to TRBJ1-2, with 9 nucleotides matching TRBD1. The CDR3 spans 14 residues. V dropped 8 bases and J dropped 8; count of bases not matched to a gene: 12. The germline V gene encodes CDR1 SNHLY and CDR2 FYNNEI. In DNA form, the CDR3 reads TGTGCCAGCGGGGGGGACAGGGAATCGGGCGGCTACACCTTC. Its translation is CASGGDRESGGYTF. Drawing the rest from reference TRBV2 and TRBJ1-2, the complete variable domain is EPEVTQTPSHQVTQMGQEVILRCVPISNHLYFYWYRQILGQKVEFLVSFYNNEISEKSEIFDDQFSVERPDGSNFTLKIRSTKLEDSAMYFCASGGDRESGGYTFGSGTRLTVV.

This chain uses TRBV19 with TRBJ2-1; the match to TRBD1 covers 9 bases. The trim removed 4 bases at V and 7 bases at J, leaving 8 bases unmatched. The CDR3 has 15 residues. Germline lookup yields CDR1 LNHDA and CDR2 SQIVND (reference sequence). As DNA, the CDR3 is TGTGCCAGTAGTACCGGACAGGGGTGGTCAAATGAGCAGTTCTTC. As protein: CASSTGQGWSNEQFF.

The chain combines TRBV6-5 with TRBJ1-6; the D is unclear. There are 16 residues in the CDR3. V was pared by 0 bases and J by 7 bases, with 13 bases between. Germline assignment: CDR1 MNHEY and CDR2 SVGAGI. The CDR3 here is CASSYSRGKGNSPLHF. DNA of the CDR3: TGTGCCAGCAGTTACTCGAGAGGGAAAGGCAATTCACCCCTCCACTTT.

With regard to this clone: One end of the junction is discordant with germline, which a read error may explain. V is TRBV7-7 and J is TRBJ2-3; unclear D gene. The CDR3 length is 13 residues. The germline gives CDR1 SSHAT, CDR2 FNYEAQ (reference sequence). CDR3 residues: CASSPVPGDTQYF. Written as DNA, the CDR3 is TGTGCTAGCAGCCCCGTCCCGGGAGATACGCAGTATTTT.

The rearrangement uses TRBV3-1 (or the pseudogene TRBV3-2) and TRBJ1-1; the D is unclear. V was cut by 0 bases and J by 3 bases, with 8 bases left in between. This CDR3 is built from 14 residues. Germline-derived CDR1 and CDR2 are LGHDT and YNNKEL (reference sequence). The DNA for the CDR3 is TGTGCCAGCAGCCAAGATCCCATGTACACTGAAGCTTTCTTT. It translates to CASSQDPMYTEAFF.

The chain joins TRBV12-5 to TRBJ1-1; TRBD1 might be the D (6 bases). CDR3 size: 15 residues. CDR1 is LGHNT, CDR2 FRNRAP, per germline. Trimming took off 0 bases at V and 0 bases at J, with 8 bases between the two ends. CDR3 amino acids: CASGLVGQMNTEAFF. CDR3 bases: TGTGCTAGTGGTTTGGTTGGACAGATGAACACTGAAGCTTTCTTT.

This chain links TRBV7-2 with TRBJ2-6; D perhaps matches TRBD2 (5 bases). Germline V lookup: CDR1 SGHTA, CDR2 FQGNSA. The CDR3 runs to 15 residues. Trimming stripped 8 bases from V and 2 bases from J, with 13 bases between. The CDR3 here is CASSTGFPGANVLTF. The CDR3 region has the DNA TGTGCCAGCTCCACGGGGTTCCCTGGGGCCAACGTCCTGACTTTC.